This passage covers 17 T cell receptor beta chains from one sample sequenced in a study of CD8 T cells in Susac syndrome. Random hexamers were used to reverse transcribe an amount of about 0.5 to 1 ug RNA. Each CDR3 protein is one row after TCRdb ran MiXCR on the immunoSEQ multiplex PCR reads. The sample gives 200,000 or so distinct CDR3 sequences, around 95% of which show up once; around 0.16% is in the top ten. The sample was CD8+ T cells from PBMCs. All receptors derive from a human donor with Susac syndrome.

The rearrangement links TRBV11-2 to TRBJ2-2; TRBD2 matches at 8 bases. This CDR3 has 18 residues. The germline CDR1 and CDR2 sequences are SGHAT and FQNNGV. V shed 1 base and J 2 bases; nucleotides not matched to a gene: 9. The CDR3: CASSLAGSSGTNTGELFF. The CDR3 nucleotides are TGTGCCAGCAGCTTAGCAGGTAGTAGCGGGACCAACACCGGGGAGCTGTTTTTT.

The rearrangement uses TRBV20-1 and TRBJ2-4; 7 nucleotides agree with TRBD2. Germline V gene data show CDR1 as DFQATT and CDR2 as SNEGSKA (reference sequence). The CDR3 has 15 amino acids. The V and J ends lost 0 bases and 4 bases, in that order; junction bases with no gene match: 6. DNA for the CDR3: TGCAGTGCTAGAGAATCTAGCGGAATTAAAAACATTCAGTACTTC. This codes for CSARESSGIKNIQYF.

The chain couples TRBV5-1 to TRBJ2-7; TRBD2 might be the D (5 bases). Trimming cost V 4 bases and J 4 bases, with 15 bases left between them. The CDR3 contains 14 residues. Germline V lookup: CDR1 SGHRS, CDR2 YFSETQ. DNA for the CDR3: TGCGCCAGCAGCCCGGACTCCCGAGGGTACGAGCAGTACTTC. This gives the protein CASSPDSRGYEQYF. Filled out from reference TRBV5-1 and TRBJ2-7, the complete variable domain reads KAGVTQTPRYLIKTRGQQVTLSCSPISGHRSVSWYQQTPGQGLQFLFEYFSETQRNKGNFPGRFSGRQFSNSRSEMNVSTLELGDSALYLCASSPDSRGYEQYFGPGTRLTVT.

The chain combines TRBV20-1 with TRBJ2-5; D is perhaps TRBD2 (6 bases). In germline, CDR1 is DFQATT, CDR2 SNEGSKA (reference sequence). Trimming shortened V by 0 bases and J by 5 bases, and 16 bases separated the two germline ends. The CDR3 has 15 amino acids. CDR3 in amino acids: CSARDRDSGPETQYF. The CDR3 region has the DNA TGCAGTGCTAGAGATCGGGACTCCGGGCCGGAGACCCAGTACTTC.

V and J are TRBV29-1 and TRBJ1-2; the match to TRBD1 covers 9 bases. The germline V gene encodes CDR1 SQVTM and CDR2 ANQGSEA. The CDR3 consists of 14 residues. Trimming at V came to 5 bases and at J to 6 bases, leaving 10 bases not matched to a gene. CDR3 loop: CSVPKSDRGNGYTF. CDR3 DNA: TGCAGCGTTCCGAAATCGGACAGGGGAAATGGCTACACCTTC.

This clonotype was detected once. CDR3 loop: CSAKSGAAMNTEAFF. In nucleotides, the CDR3 is TGCAGTGCTAAGAGCGGGGCGGCGATGAACACTGAAGCTTTCTTT. The gene calls are TRBV20-1 and TRBJ1-1, with D possibly matching TRBD1 (5 bases). This CDR3 is built from 15 residues. Germline V gene data show CDR1 as DFQATT and CDR2 as SNEGSKA (reference sequence). The V end was cut by 4 bases, the J end by 0 bases, with 15 bases between.

The chain links TRBV5-1 to TRBJ2-2; tentatively, D is TRBD1 or TRBD2 (5 bases each). Trimming removed 6 bases from V and 3 bases from J, with 15 bases in between. This CDR3 contains 15 residues. The germline V gene encodes CDR1 SGHRS and CDR2 YFSETQ. In DNA form, the CDR3 reads TGCGCCAGCACCCGGGACGGGGCGGACACCGGGGAGCTGTTTTTT. Amino acids: CASTRDGADTGELFF.

In this sample, this clonotype turned up a few times. J is TRBJ1-5 and V is TRBV20-1; D call uncertain. Trimming removed 1 base at V and 0 bases at J, with 1 base between. The germline V gene has CDR1 DFQATT and CDR2 SNEGSKA (reference sequence). This CDR3 contains 12 residues. The CDR3 is CSARGSNQPQHF. In DNA, the CDR3 is TGCAGTGCTAGAGGTAGCAATCAGCCCCAGCATTTT.

This chain links TRBV7-9 with TRBJ2-1; 10 positions match TRBD2. The V segment lost 5 bases and the J segment 8 bases; nucleotides outside the gene matches: 15. The CDR3 consists of 17 residues. Per the germline V gene, CDR1 is SEHNR and CDR2 is FQNEAQ (reference sequence). Here the CDR3 reads CASSPRVAGGGGDEQFF. For the CDR3, the DNA is TGTGCCAGCAGCCCAAGGGTAGCGGGAGGAGGAGGGGATGAGCAGTTCTTC.

This sequence joins TRBV30 and TRBJ1-1; D is unresolved. Germline CDR1 GTSNPN, CDR2 SVGIG (reference sequence). The CDR3 covers 13 residues. V was pared by 3 bases and J by 0 bases, with 8 bases between. CDR3: CAWSGVVNTEAFF. DNA of the CDR3: TGTGCCTGGAGCGGGGTCGTGAACACTGAAGCTTTCTTT. The complete variable domain, with remaining parts taken from reference TRBV30 and TRBJ1-1, reads SQTIHQWPATLVQPVGSPLSLECTVEGTSNPNLYWYRQAAGRGLQLLFYSVGIGQISSEVPQNLSASRPQDRQFILSSKKLLLSDSGFYLCAWSGVVNTEAFFGQGTRLTVV.

This clonotype was counted between two and nine times. The V and J genes are TRBV13 and TRBJ2-7; possible D gene TRBD1, 5 bases. Trimming removed 1 base from V and 2 bases from J, with 9 bases in between. The germline V gene has CDR1 PRHDT and CDR2 FYEKMQ (reference sequence). This CDR3 has 14 residues. CDR3 protein: CASSLDQGPYEQYF. The DNA for the CDR3 is TGTGCCAGCAGCTTAGACCAGGGCCCCTACGAGCAGTACTTC.

The CDR3 DNA reads as TGTGCCAGCTTCTCCCAGGTCTCCTACGAGCAGTACTTC. Protein: CASFSQVSYEQYF. The chain carries TRBV18 and TRBJ2-7; D not resolved. V was cut by 7 bases and J by 0 bases, with 10 bases left in between. The CDR3 is 13 amino acids. Per germline, CDR1 KGHSH and CDR2 LQKENI. Drawing the rest from reference TRBV18 and TRBJ2-7, the complete variable domain is NAGVMQNPRHLVRRRGQEARLRCSPMKGHSHVYWYRQLPEEGLKFMVYLQKENIIDESGMPKERFSAEFPKEGPSILRIQQVVRGDSAAYFCASFSQVSYEQYFGPGTRLTVT.

The V call is TRBV19, the J call TRBJ1-5; D uncertain. The CDR3 runs to 12 residues. Trimming stripped 8 bases from V and 7 bases from J, with 12 bases between. Germline CDR1 is LNHDA and CDR2 is SQIVND (reference sequence). CDR3 nucleotide sequence: TGTGCCAGTGACCTCCCGGGGCAGCCCCAGCATTTT. It is translated as CASDLPGQPQHF.

The rearrangement uses TRBV3-1 and TRBJ2-1; no clear D gene. CDR1 and CDR2 from the germline V gene are LGHDT and YNNKEL (reference sequence). The length of the CDR3 is 12 residues. V lost 2 bases and J 10 bases, leaving 9 bases between the germline ends. As DNA, the CDR3 is TGTGCCAGCAGCCAAAACCGGTGGGAGCAGTTCTTC. Translation: CASSQNRWEQFF.

This chain links TRBV2 with TRBJ2-7, with TRBD1 matching 9 bases. CDR1 and CDR2 from the germline V gene are SNHLY and FYNNEI. The V gene end was trimmed by 6 bases and the J gene end by 4 bases; junction bases not matched to a gene: 10. The CDR3 has 15 residues. For the CDR3, the DNA is TGTGCCAGCAGGGAGAGGACAGGGGTAACATACGAGCAGTACTTC. It codes for CASRERTGVTYEQYF.

Concerning this clonotype: The junction does not match germline at one end; this may be a read error. The CDR3 loop is CASSLQEGVSETQYF. CDR3 nucleotide sequence: TGTGCTAGCAGCTTACAGGAGGGTGTTTCGGAGACCCAGTACTTC. V usage is TRBV7-7 and J usage is TRBJ2-5; tentative D call: TRBD2 (6 bases). The germline gives CDR1 SSHAT, CDR2 FNYEAQ (reference sequence). The CDR3 has 15 amino acids.

This chain connects TRBV7-8 to TRBJ2-7; D is uncertain. CDR1 is SGHVS, CDR2 FQNEAQ, per germline. The CDR3 is 14 residues long. The V gene lost 0 bases and the J gene lost 0 bases, with 6 bases spanning the gap. The CDR3 loop reads CASSLASYSYEQYF. The CDR3 DNA follows: TGTGCCAGCAGCTTAGCTAGCTACTCCTACGAGCAGTACTTC.